The 13 T cell receptor beta chains presented below share a single source sample, sequenced in a study of OX40 agonist ivuxolimab in advanced cancers. The table came from immunoSEQ multiplex PCR; TCRdb's copy has only in-frame clones and leaves some out. The sample carries around 86,000 clones, 75% to 90% recorded once. The specimen was CD4+ or CD8+ T cells sorted from blood, collected in a trial of the OX40 agonist ivuxolimab. These receptors were obtained from an adult with an advanced solid tumor such as melanoma, head and neck, liver or kidney cancer.

This sequence joins TRBV18 and TRBJ2-1; possible D gene TRBD2, 6 bases. Germline V gene lookup returns CDR1 KGHSH and CDR2 LQKENI. Deletions cut 0 bases from V and 6 bases from J, with 9 bases between. The CDR3 consists of 14 residues. The CDR3 loop reads CASSPPVGGNEQFF. The CDR3 coding sequence is TGTGCCAGCTCACCACCGGTGGGAGGCAATGAGCAGTTCTTC.

This clone has a single count. J is TRBJ2-3 and V is TRBV7-6; no clear D gene. Germline V CDR1 and CDR2: SGHVS, FNYEAQ. The CDR3 extends over 15 amino acids. V was trimmed by 3 bases and J by 1 base, leaving 11 bases between them. CDR3 nucleotides: TGTGCCAGCAGCTTTTCCACCCGGGGCACAGATACGCAGTATTTT. The encoded protein is CASSFSTRGTDTQYF.

The J gene is TRBJ2-7, the V gene TRBV29-1; TRBD1 agrees at 9 bases. The CDR3 has 12 amino acids. The V and J ends lost 6 bases and 2 bases, in that order; junction bases with no gene match: 2. Germline V gene data show CDR1 as SQVTM and CDR2 as ANQGSEA. The CDR3, as DNA: TGCAGCGTGACAGGGGGGACCTACGAGCAGTACTTC. It is translated as CSVTGGTYEQYF.

The V gene is TRBV30, the J gene TRBJ2-7; 10 bases fit TRBD1. This CDR3 has 12 residues. With V trimmed by 6 bases and J by 3 bases, 2 bases remained unmatched. Looked up from germline, CDR1 is GTSNPN and CDR2 is SVGIG (reference sequence). CDR3 region: CACGTGDYEQYF. The CDR3 DNA reads TGTGCCTGTGGGACAGGGGACTACGAGCAGTACTTC. Looking up the rest from reference TRBV30 and TRBJ2-7 gives the full variable domain: SQTIHQWPATLVQPVGSPLSLECTVEGTSNPNLYWYRQAAGRGLQLLFYSVGIGQISSEVPQNLSASRPQDRQFILSSKKLLLSDSGFYLCACGTGDYEQYFGPGTRLTVT.

The rearrangement links TRBV11-3 to TRBJ2-5; maybe TRBD2 (6 bases). The CDR3 spans 14 residues. With 3 bases removed from V and 1 base from J, the gap between germline ends came to 9 bases. In germline, CDR1 is SGHNT, CDR2 YENEEA. In DNA, the CDR3 is TGTGCCAGCAGCTTTACGGGAGCCCAAGAGACCCAGTACTTC. It specifies CASSFTGAQETQYF.

The chain has TRBV19 and TRBJ1-1, with D possibly being TRBD1 (6 bases). Germline V gene lookup returns CDR1 LNHDA and CDR2 SQIVND (reference sequence). This CDR3 is 14 amino acids long. V was clipped by 5 bases and J by 3 bases, with 13 bases between them. In nucleotides, the CDR3 is TGTGCCAGTAGTGGGGGGGCCTCGGACACTGAAGCTTTCTTT. Encoded protein: CASSGGASDTEAFF.

The rearrangement uses TRBV28 and TRBJ2-2; 10 nucleotides line up with TRBD1. The germline gives CDR1 MDHEN, CDR2 SYDVKM. CDR3 length: 15 amino acids. The junction had 8 bases not matched to a gene; V was cut back by 7 bases and J by 6 bases. CDR3 sequence reads: CASISGTGASGELFF. The DNA for the CDR3 is TGTGCCAGCATCTCCGGGACAGGGGCCTCCGGGGAGCTGTTTTTT.

V usage is TRBV4-1 and J usage is TRBJ2-7; 11 positions match TRBD1. Germline assignment: CDR1 MGHRA and CDR2 YSYEKL. With 4 bases clipped from V and 7 bases from J, the junction kept 9 bases outside the gene matches. The CDR3 is made up of 15 amino acids. The CDR3 spells CASSRSGQGGSEQYF. The CDR3 coding sequence is TGCGCCAGCAGCCGATCGGGACAGGGGGGAAGTGAGCAGTACTTC.

V gene TRBV10-3 combines with J gene TRBJ1-5, with TRBD1 matching 10 bases. V was clipped by 0 bases and J by 7 bases; unmatched bases: 6. Germline V gene sequence: CDR1 ENHRY, CDR2 SYGVKD. The CDR3 is 16 amino acids. CDR3 sequence: CAISESSGQGQQPQHF. CDR3 DNA: TGTGCCATCAGTGAGTCGTCGGGACAGGGGCAGCAGCCCCAGCATTTT.

The chain has TRBV5-4 and TRBJ1-2; TRBD1 matches 7 bases. The germline V gene encodes CDR1 SGHNT and CDR2 YYREEE (reference sequence). V was clipped by 1 base and J by 10 bases; unmatched bases: 13. The CDR3 runs 15 residues. The CDR3 sequence is CASSLKGSGRGSYTF. In DNA, the CDR3 is TGTGCCAGCAGCTTGAAGGGCTCCGGCAGGGGGTCCTACACCTTC.

The genes are TRBV9 and TRBJ1-5; maybe TRBD1 (6 bases). Trimming pared 3 bases from V and 4 bases from J, leaving 11 bases between. The length of the CDR3 is 14 residues. Per germline, CDR1 SGDLS and CDR2 YYNGEE. CDR3 DNA: TGTGCCAGCAGCGGAGGACAGCCTAATCAGCCCCAGCATTTT. Amino acid sequence: CASSGGQPNQPQHF. The entire variable domain, with the rest obtained from reference TRBV9 and TRBJ1-5, is as follows: DSGVTQTPKHLITATGQRVTLRCSPRSGDLSVYWYQQSLDQGLQFLIQYYNGEERAKGNILERFSAQQFPDLHSELNLSSLELGDSALYFCASSGGQPNQPQHFGDGTRLSIL.

The chain employs TRBV25-1 and TRBJ1-1, with 8 bases aligning to TRBD1. The CDR3 sequence is 13 residues long. The germline CDR1 and CDR2 sequences are MGHDK and SYGVNS. V trimming: 8 bases; J trimming: 5 bases; junction bases outside the gene matches: 7. CDR3 DNA: TGTGCCAGCGGAACAGGGGGAAGAACTGAAGCTTTCTTT. Translating it yields CASGTGGRTEAFF.

The genes are TRBV10-2 and TRBJ1-6; D possibly corresponds to TRBD1 (5 bases). The germline gives CDR1 WSHSY, CDR2 SAAADI. V was shortened by 5 bases and J by 7 bases, with 18 bases between the two germline ends. The CDR3 spans 16 residues. The CDR3 region is CASSPTRGGENSPLHF. CDR3 sequence (DNA): TGCGCCAGCAGTCCTACTCGGGGGGGGGAAAATTCACCCCTCCACTTT.